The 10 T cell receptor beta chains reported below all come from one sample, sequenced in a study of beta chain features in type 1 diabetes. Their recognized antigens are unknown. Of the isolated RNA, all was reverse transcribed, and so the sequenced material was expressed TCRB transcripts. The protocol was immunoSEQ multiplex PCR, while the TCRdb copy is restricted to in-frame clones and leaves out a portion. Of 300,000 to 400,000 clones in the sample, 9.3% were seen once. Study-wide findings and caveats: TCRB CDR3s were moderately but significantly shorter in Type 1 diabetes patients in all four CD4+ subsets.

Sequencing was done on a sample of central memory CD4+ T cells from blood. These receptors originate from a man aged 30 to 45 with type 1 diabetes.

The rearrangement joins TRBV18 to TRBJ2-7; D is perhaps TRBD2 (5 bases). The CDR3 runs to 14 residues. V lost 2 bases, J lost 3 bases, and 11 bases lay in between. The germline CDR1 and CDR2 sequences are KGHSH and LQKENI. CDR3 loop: CASSPNPSSYEQYF. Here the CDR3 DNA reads TGTGCCAGCTCACCAAACCCTAGCAGCTACGAGCAGTACTTC.

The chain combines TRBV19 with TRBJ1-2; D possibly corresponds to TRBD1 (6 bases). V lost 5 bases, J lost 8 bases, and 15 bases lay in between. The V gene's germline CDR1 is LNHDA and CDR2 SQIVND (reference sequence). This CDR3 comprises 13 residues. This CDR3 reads CASSPQRGLGYTF. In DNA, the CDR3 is TGTGCCAGTAGTCCCCAGCGGGGGCTCGGCTACACCTTC.

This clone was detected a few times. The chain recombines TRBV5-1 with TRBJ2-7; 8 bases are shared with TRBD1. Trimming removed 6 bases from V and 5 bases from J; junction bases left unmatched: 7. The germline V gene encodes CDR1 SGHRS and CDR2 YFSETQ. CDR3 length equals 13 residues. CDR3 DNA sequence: TGCGCCAGCACAGGACAGGGAACGCACGAGCAGTACTTC. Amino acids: CASTGQGTHEQYF.

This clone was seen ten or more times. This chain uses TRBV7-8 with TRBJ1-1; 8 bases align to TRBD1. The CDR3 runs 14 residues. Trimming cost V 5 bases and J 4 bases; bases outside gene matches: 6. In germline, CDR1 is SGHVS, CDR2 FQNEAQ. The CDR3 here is CASSAQGAGTEAFF. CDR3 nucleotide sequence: TGTGCCAGCAGCGCCCAGGGGGCAGGCACTGAAGCTTTCTTT.

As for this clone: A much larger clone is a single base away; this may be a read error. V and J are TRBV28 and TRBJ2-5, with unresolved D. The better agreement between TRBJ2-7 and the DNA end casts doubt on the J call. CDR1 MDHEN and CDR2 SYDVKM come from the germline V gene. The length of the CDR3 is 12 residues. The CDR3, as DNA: TGTGCCAGCAGCTCCAGCTCCTACGAGCAGTACTTC. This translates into CASSSSSYEQYF.

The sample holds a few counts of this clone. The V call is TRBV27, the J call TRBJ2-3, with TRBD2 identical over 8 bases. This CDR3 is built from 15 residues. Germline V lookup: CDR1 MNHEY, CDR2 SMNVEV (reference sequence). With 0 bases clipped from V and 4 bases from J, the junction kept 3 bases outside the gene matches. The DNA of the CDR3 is TGTGCCAGCAGTTTATCTAGCGGGGATTCAGATACGCAGTATTTT. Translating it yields CASSLSSGDSDTQYF.

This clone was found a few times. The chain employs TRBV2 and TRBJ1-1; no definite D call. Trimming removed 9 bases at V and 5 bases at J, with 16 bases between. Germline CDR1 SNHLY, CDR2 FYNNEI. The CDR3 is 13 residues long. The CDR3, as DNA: TGTGCCAGTCCGGCCAAGGGCGGTACTGAAGCTTTCTTT. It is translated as CASPAKGGTEAFF.

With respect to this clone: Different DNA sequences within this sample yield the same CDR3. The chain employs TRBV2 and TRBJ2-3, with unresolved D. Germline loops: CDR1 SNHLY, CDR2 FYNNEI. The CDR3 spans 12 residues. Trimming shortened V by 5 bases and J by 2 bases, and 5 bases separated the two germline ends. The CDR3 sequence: CASSPTTDTQYF. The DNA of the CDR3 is TGTGCCAGCAGTCCTACCACAGATACGCAGTATTTT.

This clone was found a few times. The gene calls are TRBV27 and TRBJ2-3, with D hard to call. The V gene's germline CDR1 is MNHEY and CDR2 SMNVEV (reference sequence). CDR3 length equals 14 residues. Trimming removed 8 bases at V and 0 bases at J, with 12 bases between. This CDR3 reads CASRPASSTDTQYF. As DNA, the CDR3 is TGTGCCAGCCGACCGGCTTCTAGCACAGATACGCAGTATTTT.

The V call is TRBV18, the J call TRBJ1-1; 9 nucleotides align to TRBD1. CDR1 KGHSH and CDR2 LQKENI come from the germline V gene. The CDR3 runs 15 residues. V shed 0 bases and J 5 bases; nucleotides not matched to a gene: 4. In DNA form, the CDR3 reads TGTGCCAGCTCACCACCGGGACAGGGTTATACTGAAGCTTTCTTT. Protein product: CASSPPGQGYTEAFF.